A selection of T cell receptor beta chains follows, all from one sample in a study of OX40 agonist ivuxolimab in advanced cancers. TCRdb's copy holds only in-frame clones and misses some; the assay was immunoSEQ multiplex PCR. The sample contains approximately 77,000 clones, 85% to 95% of which appear only once. Sequenced here: CD4+ or CD8+ T cells sorted from blood, sampled in a trial of the OX40 agonist ivuxolimab. These receptors were obtained from an adult with an advanced solid tumor such as melanoma, head and neck, liver or kidney cancer. Each CDR3 is given with its conserved first and last residue. The order of the fields is J gene, D gene, V gene, CDR3 protein. A D gene is named only where the DNA matches it firmly.

J: TRBJ2-3
D: .
V: TRBV5-4
CDR3: CASSLASGVGGDTQYF

J: TRBJ1-2
D: .
V: TRBV14
CDR3: CASSQANYGYTF

J: TRBJ2-7
D: TRBD1
V: TRBV4-1
CDR3: CASSQGDSTYEQYF

J: TRBJ1-1
D: .
V: TRBV11-2
CDR3: CASTLNRGVNTEAFF

J: TRBJ2-2
D: .
V: TRBV10-3
CDR3: CAMSAGPLGTGELFF

J: TRBJ2-7
D: .
V: TRBV7-9
CDR3: CASSIADRYEQYF

J: TRBJ1-1
D: .
V: TRBV19
CDR3: CASSMGRNTEAFF

J: TRBJ1-3
D: TRBD1
V: TRBV29-1
CDR3: CSVEGAPGNTIYF

J: TRBJ2-1
D: .
V: TRBV19
CDR3: CASSILAGFEQFF

J: TRBJ2-7
D: .
V: TRBV5-1
CDR3: CASSLGKASRNEQYF

J: TRBJ1-4
D: .
V: TRBV6-6
CDR3: CASSYGEKLFF

J: TRBJ2-5
D: TRBD2
V: TRBV12-5
CDR3: CASGWGRTSGEPEYF

J: TRBJ2-1
D: TRBD1
V: TRBV27
CDR3: CASRRQGSRNNEQFF

J: TRBJ2-7
D: TRBD2
V: TRBV5-4
CDR3: CASSFLTSGGYEQYF

J: TRBJ2-3
D: .
V: TRBV14
CDR3: CASSQAMLADTQYF

J: TRBJ1-2
D: .
V: TRBV7-9
CDR3: CASSLGRALFHGYTF

J: TRBJ1-6
D: .
V: TRBV6-5
CDR3: CASSPDDSYNSPLHF

J: TRBJ2-5
D: .
V: TRBV11-2
CDR3: CASSLDPLGNFETQYF

J: TRBJ2-7
D: TRBD1
V: TRBV7-6
CDR3: CASSLETGAYEQYF

J: TRBJ2-7
D: TRBD1
V: TRBV13
CDR3: CASSFRDRGPGEQYF

J: TRBJ2-7
D: .
V: TRBV27
CDR3: CASSLASSYEQYF

J: TRBJ1-2
D: .
V: TRBV6-5
CDR3: CASSLGQNNYGYTF

J: TRBJ2-7
D: .
V: TRBV19
CDR3: CASSDLDYEQYF

J: TRBJ2-7
D: TRBD2
V: TRBV15
CDR3: CATSRAAGGSYEQYF

J: TRBJ2-7
D: .
V: TRBV7-6
CDR3: CASSTRGFSYEQYF

J: TRBJ2-6
D: .
V: TRBV7-8
CDR3: CASSLDWESGANVLTF

J: TRBJ2-7
D: .
V: TRBV4-1
CDR3: CASSRGSSYEQYF

J: TRBJ1-1
D: .
V: TRBV27
CDR3: CASSPTGPNTEAFF

J: TRBJ2-7
D: .
V: TRBV5-4
CDR3: CASSLWTTDLSREQYF

J: TRBJ2-3
D: TRBD2
V: TRBV7-8
CDR3: CASSPRTSGATDTQYF

J: .
D: .
V: TRBV28
CDR3: CASTYIRDNSYEQYF

J: TRBJ2-1
D: TRBD1
V: TRBV5-8
CDR3: CASSLAPDRVGYNEQFF

J: TRBJ2-7
D: .
V: TRBV27
CDR3: CASSLSRQFTYEQYF

J: TRBJ2-2
D: .
V: TRBV7-6
CDR3: CASSLGDNTGELFF

J: TRBJ1-2
D: .
V: TRBV7-9
CDR3: CASSLGGLGGYTF

J: TRBJ2-2
D: .
V: TRBV9
CDR3: CASGGGNTGELFF

J: TRBJ2-7
D: .
V: TRBV9
CDR3: CASSRGGQVYEQYF

J: TRBJ2-1
D: TRBD2
V: TRBV4-1
CDR3: CASSRLTGLAYNEQFF

J: TRBJ1-5
D: .
V: TRBV9
CDR3: CASSKGDSNQPQHF